This is a list of T cell receptor beta chains from one sample in a study of shared clonotypes between healthy human individuals. The repertoire was sequenced with immunoSEQ multiplex PCR; TCRdb's copy has only in-frame clones and lacks some. This table has about 2.4 million clones, roughly 92% appearing once. Material for sequencing was naive CD4+ T cells sorted from blood. The receptor source for this set is a man in his late teens or twenties in good health. Both conserved end residues are part of each CDR3. The order of the fields is J gene, V gene, clone size, D gene, CDR3 protein, CDR3 DNA. D genes are given only for firm matches. Only some rows state a clone size, as once, few, many or a class for expanded clones.

J: TRBJ1-1; V: TRBV7-2; size: .; D: TRBD1; CDR3: CASSSQGVTEAFF; DNA: TGTGCCAGCAGCTCACAGGGGGTCACTGAAGCTTTCTTT
J: TRBJ2-3; V: TRBV19; size: .; D: TRBD2; CDR3: CASSIGTSGLTDTQYF; DNA: TGTGCCAGTAGTATAGGGACTAGCGGCCTCACAGATACGCAGTATTTT
J: TRBJ1-4; V: TRBV4-1; size: .; D: .; CDR3: CATGPVATNEKLFF; DNA: TGCGCCACCGGACCCGTTGCAACTAATGAAAAACTGTTTTTT
J: TRBJ1-2; V: TRBV14; size: .; D: .; CDR3: CASSQVRGNYGYTF; DNA: TGTGCCAGCAGCCAAGTACGGGGAAACTATGGCTACACCTTC
J: TRBJ1-2; V: TRBV2; size: .; D: .; CDR3: CASSEPSRGDYGYTF; DNA: TGTGCCAGCAGTGAACCGTCCAGGGGCGACTATGGCTACACCTTC
J: TRBJ1-2; V: TRBV5-8; size: .; D: .; CDR3: CASTPGEDYGYTF; DNA: TGTGCCAGCACCCCCGGGGAGGACTATGGCTACACCTTC
J: TRBJ1-4; V: TRBV30; size: .; D: .; CDR3: CAWGTGSANEKLFF; DNA: TGTGCCTGGGGCACAGGGTCGGCTAATGAAAAACTGTTTTTT
J: TRBJ2-1; V: TRBV9; size: .; D: TRBD2; CDR3: CASSVPGREGKSEQFF; DNA: TGTGCCAGCAGCGTCCCAGGGCGGGAGGGCAAGTCAGAGCAGTTCTTC
J: TRBJ1-5; V: TRBV10-3; size: .; D: TRBD1; CDR3: CAISEWGQGVSNQPQHF; DNA: TGTGCCATCAGTGAATGGGGACAGGGGGTCTCCAATCAGCCCCAGCATTTT
J: TRBJ1-6; V: TRBV19; size: once; D: TRBD1; CDR3: CASRGQGQYNSPLHF; DNA: TGTGCCAGTAGGGGACAGGGGCAGTATAATTCACCCCTCCACTTT
J: TRBJ2-4; V: TRBV10-1; size: .; D: .; CDR3: CASSEWVFGIQYF; DNA: TGCGCCAGCAGTGAATGGGTCTTTGGCATTCAGTACTTC
J: TRBJ2-2; V: TRBV10-3; size: once; D: TRBD2; CDR3: CAITLRGLAGANTGELFF; DNA: TGTGCCATCACCCTCAGGGGACTAGCGGGGGCTAACACCGGGGAGCTGTTTTTT
J: TRBJ2-7; V: TRBV11-1; size: .; D: .; CDR3: CASSLRLESYEQYF; DNA: TGTGCCAGCAGCTTGCGGCTAGAGAGCTACGAGCAGTACTTC
J: TRBJ2-2; V: TRBV7-2; size: .; D: TRBD2; CDR3: CASKAGASNTGELFF; DNA: TGTGCCAGCAAAGCGGGGGCTTCTAACACCGGGGAGCTGTTTTTT
J: TRBJ1-2; V: TRBV7-2; size: .; D: TRBD1; CDR3: CASSLYGQGNYGYTF; DNA: TGTGCCAGCAGCTTATACGGACAGGGGAACTATGGCTACACCTTC
J: TRBJ2-5; V: TRBV11-3; size: .; D: .; CDR3: CASSNPGLQETQYF; DNA: TGTGCCAGCAGCAACCCGGGACTTCAAGAGACCCAGTACTTC
J: TRBJ2-3; V: TRBV11-3; size: .; D: TRBD2; CDR3: CASSWTGGGTQYF; DNA: TGTGCCAGCAGCTGGACGGGAGGGGGAACGCAGTATTTT
J: TRBJ2-1; V: TRBV2; size: .; D: .; CDR3: CASSFQRYNEQFF; DNA: TGTGCCAGCAGCTTCCAGCGGTACAATGAGCAGTTCTTC
J: TRBJ1-2; V: TRBV30; size: once; D: .; CDR3: CAWSRLGGSNYGYTF; DNA: TGTGCCTGGAGTCGGTTAGGAGGGTCCAACTATGGCTACACCTTC
J: TRBJ1-3; V: TRBV10-3; size: .; D: TRBD1; CDR3: CAISEQVWDSSGNTIYF; DNA: TGTGCCATCAGTGAGCAAGTCTGGGACAGCTCTGGAAACACCATATATTTT
J: TRBJ2-1; V: TRBV10-3; size: .; D: TRBD1; CDR3: CAISETGTGRYNEQFF; DNA: TGTGCCATCAGTGAGACGGGGACAGGGCGCTACAATGAGCAGTTCTTC
J: TRBJ2-7; V: TRBV6-5; size: .; D: .; CDR3: CASSRNQGNEQYF; DNA: TGTGCCAGCAGCCGTAATCAGGGGAACGAGCAGTACTTC
J: TRBJ1-3; V: TRBV28; size: .; D: .; CDR3: CASSLVGTTSGNTIYF; DNA: TGTGCCAGCAGTTTAGTCGGAACAACCTCTGGAAACACCATATATTTT
J: TRBJ2-7; V: TRBV7-6; size: .; D: .; CDR3: CASSPGDLSYEQYF; DNA: TGTGCCAGCAGCCCGGGGGACCTCTCCTACGAGCAGTACTTC
J: TRBJ2-7; V: TRBV19; size: .; D: TRBD1; CDR3: CASSRDRDLYEQYF; DNA: TGTGCCAGTAGTAGGGACAGGGACCTCTACGAGCAGTACTTC
J: TRBJ1-6; V: TRBV7-9; size: .; D: .; CDR3: CASSLAFGNSPLHF; DNA: TGTGCCAGCAGCTTAGCGTTTGGGAATTCACCCCTCCACTTT
J: TRBJ2-3; V: TRBV5-1; size: .; D: .; CDR3: CASSLGQVTDTQYF; DNA: TGCGCCAGCAGCTTGGGGCAGGTCACAGATACGCAGTATTTT
J: TRBJ2-5; V: TRBV19; size: .; D: TRBD2; CDR3: CASSIALSGLAEETQYF; DNA: TGTGCCAGTAGTATAGCTCTTTCGGGACTAGCGGAAGAGACCCAGTACTTC
J: TRBJ1-4; V: TRBV11-2; size: .; D: TRBD1; CDR3: CASSLEGRQGGEKLFF; DNA: TGTGCCAGCAGCTTAGAGGGGCGACAGGGTGGTGAAAAACTGTTTTTT
J: TRBJ2-7; V: TRBV13; size: .; D: TRBD1; CDR3: CASSLENPTGAREQYF; DNA: TGTGCCAGCAGCCTAGAAAATCCGACAGGGGCCCGCGAGCAGTACTTC
J: TRBJ2-6; V: TRBV5-1; size: few; D: .; CDR3: CASSLGSGANVLTF; DNA: TGCGCCAGCAGCTTGGGTTCTGGGGCCAACGTCCTGACTTTC
J: TRBJ2-1; V: TRBV19; size: .; D: .; CDR3: CASSTGRFSYNEQFF; DNA: TGTGCCAGTAGTACGGGACGGTTCTCCTACAATGAGCAGTTCTTC
J: TRBJ2-5; V: TRBV7-9; size: .; D: TRBD1; CDR3: CASSLDAGTEETQYF; DNA: TGTGCCAGCAGCTTAGATGCCGGGACAGAAGAGACCCAGTACTTC
J: TRBJ2-1; V: TRBV4-2; size: .; D: TRBD2; CDR3: CASSQDRSGVNNEQFF; DNA: TGTGCCAGCAGCCAAGATCGTAGCGGGGTAAACAATGAGCAGTTCTTC
J: TRBJ2-4; V: TRBV6-5; size: .; D: .; CDR3: CASANRGEAKNIQYF; DNA: TGTGCCAGCGCAAATCGCGGCGAAGCCAAAAACATTCAGTACTTC
J: TRBJ2-3; V: TRBV11-2; size: .; D: TRBD2; CDR3: CASSLALAGASDTQYF; DNA: TGTGCCAGCAGCTTAGCATTAGCGGGAGCATCAGATACGCAGTATTTT
J: TRBJ2-5; V: TRBV2; size: .; D: .; CDR3: CASSAELHETQYF; DNA: TGTGCCAGCAGTGCAGAGCTGCATGAGACCCAGTACTTC
J: TRBJ2-3; V: TRBV19; size: once; D: TRBD2; CDR3: CASSMGTRVTDTQYF; DNA: TGTGCCAGTAGTATGGGGACTAGAGTCACAGATACGCAGTATTTT
J: TRBJ2-5; V: TRBV7-6; size: .; D: .; CDR3: CASSRYGPVGTQYF; DNA: TGTGCCAGCAGCAGGTACGGCCCCGTCGGGACCCAGTACTTC
J: TRBJ1-2; V: TRBV2; size: few; D: .; CDR3: CASSYEVGYTF; DNA: TGTGCCAGCAGTTACGAGGTTGGCTACACCTTC
J: TRBJ2-1; V: TRBV2; size: .; D: .; CDR3: CASSRGGSGKHNEQFF; DNA: TGTGCCAGCAGTAGGGGGGGCAGCGGGAAGCACAATGAGCAGTTCTTC
J: TRBJ1-1; V: TRBV29-1; size: .; D: .; CDR3: CSVRRVNTEAFF; DNA: TGCAGCGTGCGCAGGGTGAACACTGAAGCTTTCTTT
J: TRBJ2-7; V: TRBV5-5; size: .; D: .; CDR3: CASSLAFGGYEQYF; DNA: TGTGCCAGCAGCTTGGCCTTTGGGGGCTACGAGCAGTACTTC
J: TRBJ1-1; V: TRBV19; size: .; D: TRBD1; CDR3: CASSIIRGRGNTEAFF; DNA: TGTGCCAGTAGTATAATCAGGGGGCGAGGGAACACTGAAGCTTTCTTT
J: TRBJ2-7; V: TRBV28; size: .; D: TRBD1; CDR3: CASITGQGAYEQYF; DNA: TGTGCCAGCATAACCGGGCAGGGGGCTTACGAGCAGTACTTC
J: TRBJ2-7; V: TRBV11-3; size: .; D: .; CDR3: CASSLAGGFEQYF; DNA: TGTGCCAGCAGCTTAGCAGGTGGCTTCGAGCAGTACTTC
J: TRBJ2-3; V: TRBV7-9; size: once; D: .; CDR3: CASSSVDSPDTQYF; DNA: TGTGCCAGCAGCTCGGTGGATAGTCCAGATACGCAGTATTTT
J: TRBJ2-2; V: TRBV5-6; size: .; D: .; CDR3: CASSLGNTGELFF; DNA: TGTGCCAGCAGCTTAGGGAACACCGGGGAGCTGTTTTTT
J: TRBJ2-3; V: TRBV5-1; size: .; D: TRBD2; CDR3: CASSLASGPTDTQYF; DNA: TGCGCCAGCAGCCTCGCTAGCGGCCCCACAGATACGCAGTATTTT
J: TRBJ2-7; V: TRBV29-1; size: .; D: .; CDR3: CSVGGSGTTAYEQYF; DNA: TGCAGCGTTGGGGGCTCCGGGACAACAGCCTACGAGCAGTACTTC
J: TRBJ1-2; V: TRBV1; size: .; D: .; CDR3: CPPADSNYGYTF; DNA: TGCCCGCCAGCGGACAGCAACTATGGCTACACCTTC
J: TRBJ1-1; V: TRBV28; size: once; D: TRBD1; CDR3: CASRQGAGDTEAFF; DNA: TGTGCCAGCAGACAGGGGGCGGGGGACACTGAAGCTTTCTTT
J: TRBJ2-4; V: TRBV2; size: .; D: TRBD2; CDR3: CASSDGRAPNIQYF; DNA: TGTGCCAGCAGTGATGGGAGGGCACCGAACATTCAGTACTTC
J: TRBJ1-5; V: TRBV28; size: .; D: TRBD1; CDR3: CASSSGGLGEQPQHF; DNA: TGTGCCAGCAGTTCAGGGGGATTGGGTGAGCAGCCCCAGCATTTT
J: TRBJ1-1; V: TRBV30; size: .; D: TRBD1; CDR3: CACQGGRITEAFF; DNA: TGTGCCTGCCAAGGGGGCCGGATCACTGAAGCTTTCTTT
J: TRBJ2-7; V: TRBV25-1; size: .; D: TRBD2; CDR3: CASSPGTSGKGRGYEQYF; DNA: TGTGCCAGCAGCCCCGGGACTAGCGGAAAAGGAAGGGGATACGAGCAGTACTTC
J: TRBJ2-6; V: TRBV5-4; size: .; D: .; CDR3: CASAQGGSGANVLTF; DNA: TGTGCCAGTGCCCAGGGGGGCTCTGGGGCCAACGTCCTGACTTTC
J: TRBJ1-1; V: TRBV2; size: .; D: TRBD1; CDR3: CASERTGLSEAFF; DNA: TGTGCCAGCGAAAGGACAGGGCTATCGGAAGCTTTCTTT
J: TRBJ2-1; V: TRBV7-2; size: .; D: .; CDR3: CASSPPGTHNEQFF; DNA: TGTGCCAGCAGCCCACCCGGGACACACAATGAGCAGTTCTTC
J: TRBJ2-3; V: TRBV7-8; size: once; D: .; CDR3: CASSLNTASIGDTQYF; DNA: TGTGCCAGCAGCTTAAACACGGCCTCAATCGGAGATACGCAGTATTTT